Listed below are T cell receptor beta chains from one sample, sequenced in a study of T cells after yellow fever vaccination. TCRdb reanalysed the 5' RACE reads using MiXCR and keeps one entry per CDR3 protein. The profile shows roughly 500,000 distinct CDR3 sequences, 15% to 20% of them singletons. Source: PBMCs, taken 15 days after the yellow fever booster vaccination. These receptors all stem from a man aged 25 to 45 who received the YFV17D yellow fever vaccine. Each CDR3 is given with its conserved first and last residue. D genes are given only for firm matches. Size values are once, few and many counts, or a class for expanded clones, and some rows have none.

J gene: TRBJ1-1; V gene: TRBV4-3; D gene: TRBD1; clone size: few; CDR3 protein: CASSRDRWNTEAFF; CDR3 DNA: TGCGCCAGCAGCCGGGACAGGTGGAACACTGAAGCTTTCTTT
J gene: TRBJ2-7; V gene: TRBV9; D gene: .; clone size: .; CDR3 protein: CASSVGWRGSYEQYF; CDR3 DNA: TGTGCCAGCAGCGTAGGATGGCGGGGTTCCTACGAGCAGTACTTC
J gene: TRBJ2-7; V gene: TRBV20-1; D gene: TRBD1; clone size: few; CDR3 protein: CSADRAYEQYF; CDR3 DNA: TGCAGTGCGGACAGGGCGTACGAGCAGTACTTC
J gene: TRBJ2-4; V gene: TRBV4-2; D gene: TRBD2; clone size: .; CDR3 protein: CASSQTLTSGRNIQYF; CDR3 DNA: TGTGCCAGCAGCCAAACATTGACTAGCGGGAGAAACATTCAGTACTTC
J gene: TRBJ2-1; V gene: TRBV6-1; D gene: .; clone size: .; CDR3 protein: CASSGLGFSYNEQFF; CDR3 DNA: TGTGCCAGCAGTGGATTGGGTTTCTCCTACAATGAGCAGTTCTTC
J gene: TRBJ2-3; V gene: TRBV28; D gene: TRBD1; clone size: many; CDR3 protein: CASRPGTGSDTQYF; CDR3 DNA: TGTGCCAGCAGACCCGGGACAGGGTCAGATACGCAGTATTTT
J gene: TRBJ2-7; V gene: TRBV6-5; D gene: .; clone size: few; CDR3 protein: CASSYSRLAISYEQYF; CDR3 DNA: TGTGCCAGCAGTTACTCGAGGCTCGCAATCTCCTACGAGCAGTACTTC
J gene: TRBJ2-7; V gene: TRBV4-3; D gene: TRBD2; clone size: .; CDR3 protein: CASSQEASGRAGTYEQYF; CDR3 DNA: TGCGCCAGCAGCCAAGAGGCTAGCGGGAGGGCCGGGACCTACGAGCAGTACTTC
J gene: TRBJ1-1; V gene: TRBV15; D gene: TRBD1; clone size: .; CDR3 protein: CATSRADRVYTEAFF; CDR3 DNA: TGTGCCACCAGCAGAGCGGACAGGGTGTACACTGAAGCTTTCTTT
J gene: TRBJ2-2; V gene: TRBV28; D gene: TRBD1; clone size: .; CDR3 protein: CASSFPGLRDRAFGELFF; CDR3 DNA: TGTGCCAGCAGTTTCCCCGGCTTGCGGGACAGGGCCTTCGGGGAGCTGTTTTTT
J gene: TRBJ2-1; V gene: TRBV3-1; D gene: TRBD2; clone size: .; CDR3 protein: CASSQERVGGAGVTYNEQFF; CDR3 DNA: TGTGCCAGCAGCCAAGAGCGTGTCGGCGGAGCGGGAGTTACCTACAATGAGCAGTTCTTC
J gene: TRBJ2-1; V gene: TRBV5-4; D gene: TRBD2; clone size: .; CDR3 protein: CASSSPGGSEQFF; CDR3 DNA: TGTGCCAGCAGCTCCCCGGGGGGGTCTGAGCAGTTCTTC
J gene: TRBJ2-1; V gene: TRBV5-1; D gene: .; clone size: .; CDR3 protein: CASSRDSRSSYNEQFF; CDR3 DNA: TGCGCCAGCAGCAGAGACTCGAGAAGCTCCTACAATGAGCAGTTCTTC
J gene: TRBJ2-3; V gene: TRBV20-1; D gene: .; clone size: .; CDR3 protein: CSARGPLDNSGPGDTQYF; CDR3 DNA: TGCAGTGCTAGGGGACCCCTCGATAACAGCGGCCCCGGGGATACGCAGTATTTT
J gene: TRBJ2-5; V gene: TRBV15; D gene: .; clone size: few; CDR3 protein: CATSRVAAQETQYF; CDR3 DNA: TGTGCCACCAGCAGAGTGGCAGCTCAAGAGACCCAGTACTTC
J gene: TRBJ1-5; V gene: TRBV5-1; D gene: .; clone size: .; CDR3 protein: CASSREVGNQPQHF; CDR3 DNA: TGCGCCAGCAGCAGGGAGGTTGGCAATCAGCCCCAGCATTTT
J gene: TRBJ2-3; V gene: TRBV29-1; D gene: TRBD1; clone size: .; CDR3 protein: CSVTWDRVLLDTQYF; CDR3 DNA: TGCAGCGTTACCTGGGACAGGGTCCTTCTGGATACGCAGTATTTT
J gene: TRBJ2-3; V gene: TRBV29-1; D gene: TRBD2; clone size: few; CDR3 protein: CSVVVLAGGADTQYF; CDR3 DNA: TGCAGCGTTGTCGTACTAGCGGGAGGGGCAGATACGCAGTATTTT
J gene: TRBJ1-2; V gene: TRBV20-1; D gene: TRBD1; clone size: .; CDR3 protein: CSASGQGVGYTF; CDR3 DNA: TGCAGTGCTAGCGGTCAGGGGGTGGGCTACACCTTC
J gene: TRBJ2-3; V gene: TRBV10-3; D gene: .; clone size: few; CDR3 protein: CAISERGVPAGRTDTQYF; CDR3 DNA: TGTGCCATCAGTGAGAGGGGGGTCCCAGCGGGTCGAACAGATACGCAGTATTTT
J gene: TRBJ2-1; V gene: TRBV7-2; D gene: .; clone size: few; CDR3 protein: CASSLSRQTANEQFF; CDR3 DNA: TGTGCCAGCAGCTTATCCCGCCAGACGGCCAATGAGCAGTTCTTC
J gene: TRBJ1-2; V gene: TRBV4-2; D gene: .; clone size: .; CDR3 protein: CASSQEQGVYRYTF; CDR3 DNA: TGTGCCAGCAGCCAAGAGCAAGGGGTCTATCGCTACACCTTC
J gene: TRBJ1-4; V gene: TRBV30; D gene: .; clone size: few; CDR3 protein: CAWRPKGGGEKLFF; CDR3 DNA: TGTGCCTGGAGGCCCAAGGGGGGCGGTGAAAAACTGTTTTTT
J gene: TRBJ2-3; V gene: TRBV7-2; D gene: .; clone size: few; CDR3 protein: CASSFGWESTDTQYF; CDR3 DNA: TGTGCCAGCAGCTTCGGTTGGGAAAGCACAGATACGCAGTATTTT
J gene: TRBJ2-2; V gene: TRBV11-1; D gene: .; clone size: .; CDR3 protein: CASSAPPAGELFF; CDR3 DNA: TGTGCCAGCAGTGCACCTCCAGCCGGGGAGCTGTTTTTT
J gene: TRBJ2-1; V gene: TRBV19; D gene: .; clone size: few; CDR3 protein: CASRTKKSGPYNEQFF; CDR3 DNA: TGTGCCAGTAGAACTAAGAAAAGCGGCCCCTACAATGAGCAGTTCTTC
J gene: TRBJ2-3; V gene: TRBV5-5; D gene: TRBD1; clone size: .; CDR3 protein: CASSVTGGWDTQYF; CDR3 DNA: TGTGCCAGCAGCGTAACAGGGGGCTGGGATACGCAGTATTTT